The 25 T cell receptor beta chains in this list originate from one sample, sequenced in a study of cytomegalovirus exposure and HLA in healthy donors. Amplification used 60 Vbeta primers and 13 Jbeta primers. The data were produced by immunoSEQ multiplex PCR, yet TCRdb's version contains in-frame clones alone and is incomplete. The sample consists of some 170,000 clones, 65% to 75% of them appearing once. Material: PBMCs. The receptor set was obtained from a human donor in good health.

DNA of the CDR3: TGCGCCAGCAGCCTTTCCAGGGACTTGGACACTGAAGCTTTCTTT. It yields the protein CASSLSRDLDTEAFF. This chain links TRBV4-3 with TRBJ1-1; tentatively, D is TRBD1 (5 bases). This CDR3 has 15 residues. The germline V gene encodes CDR1 LGHNA and CDR2 YSLEER. Trimming pared 4 bases from V and 3 bases from J, leaving 15 bases between.

J is TRBJ2-3 and V is TRBV5-4; 8 bases align to TRBD2. Germline-derived CDR1 and CDR2 are SGHNT and YYREEE (reference sequence). V lost 4 bases to trimming and J lost 2 bases; unmatched junction nucleotides: 9. The CDR3 covers 16 residues. The CDR3 spells CASSPVAGLDTDTQYF. The CDR3 DNA sequence: TGTGCCAGCAGCCCGGTAGCGGGGCTAGACACAGATACGCAGTATTTT.

This sequence joins TRBV7-9 and TRBJ1-6; D is perhaps TRBD1 (6 bases). Germline V gene sequence: CDR1 SEHNR, CDR2 FQNEAQ (reference sequence). The CDR3 spans 16 residues. Trimming shortened V by 3 bases and J by 6 bases, and 15 bases separated the two germline ends. The CDR3: CASSFATGSSNSPLHF. The CDR3 DNA reads as TGTGCCAGCAGCTTCGCAACAGGGTCGAGTAATTCACCCCTCCACTTT.

This chain connects TRBV9 to TRBJ2-2; the D gene is possibly TRBD2 (5 bases). Germline CDR1 and CDR2: SGDLS and YYNGEE. V was shortened by 4 bases and J by 3 bases, with 19 bases between the two germline ends. The length of the CDR3 is 17 residues. The CDR3 loop reads CASSPHPGSGDTGELFF. In DNA form, the CDR3 reads TGTGCCAGCAGCCCCCACCCCGGGTCCGGGGACACCGGGGAGCTGTTTTTT.

The chain combines TRBV7-2 with TRBJ1-5, with D perhaps matching TRBD1 (5 bases). This CDR3 spans 15 amino acids. Germline V lookup: CDR1 SGHTA, CDR2 FQGNSA. Trimming cost V 0 bases and J 3 bases, with 9 bases left between them. The CDR3 spells CASSLARQFNQPQHF. CDR3 DNA sequence: TGTGCCAGCAGCTTAGCGCGACAGTTCAATCAGCCCCAGCATTTT.

The rearrangement links TRBV19 to TRBJ1-5; 9 bases line up with TRBD1. Germline trimming cut 8 bases from V and 1 base from J; bases unmatched to any gene: 6. CDR3 size: 15 residues. Germline lookup yields CDR1 LNHDA and CDR2 SQIVND (reference sequence). The CDR3: CASSDRGWSNQPQHF. The CDR3 DNA is TGTGCCAGTTCGGACAGGGGATGGAGCAATCAGCCCCAGCATTTT.

The genes are TRBV9 and TRBJ2-1, with a weak D call TRBD2 (5 bases). Trimming took off 0 bases at V and 4 bases at J, with 17 bases between the two ends. CDR1 is SGDLS, CDR2 YYNGEE, per germline. The CDR3 spans 17 residues. In nucleotides, the CDR3 is TGTGCCAGCAGCGTAGCTTCGGGGTCGGCCGTTTACAATGAGCAGTTCTTC. Its translation is CASSVASGSAVYNEQFF.

V gene TRBV18 combines with J gene TRBJ2-4, with TRBD2 matching 11 bases. V lost 3 bases to trimming and J lost 8 bases; unmatched junction nucleotides: 6. Germline CDR1 KGHSH, CDR2 LQKENI. The CDR3 totals 15 residues. This CDR3 reads CASSPTTSGGYIQYF. CDR3 sequence (DNA): TGTGCCAGCTCACCCACTACTAGCGGGGGTTACATTCAGTACTTC.

The CDR3 DNA reads as TGTGCCAGCACCCAGGACAGGGGGGCCTTCACAGATACGCAGTATTTT. Translated: CASTQDRGAFTDTQYF. The V gene is TRBV2, the J gene TRBJ2-3, with TRBD1 matching over 10 bases. The length of the CDR3 is 16 residues. J was trimmed by 2 bases and V by 7 bases; bases with no gene match: 9. Germline loops: CDR1 SNHLY, CDR2 FYNNEI.

The chain uses TRBV19 and TRBJ1-6; D gene uncertain. This CDR3 region has 12 residues. Trimming removed 5 bases at V and 7 bases at J, with 6 bases between. Germline CDR1 reads LNHDA; CDR2 reads SQIVND (reference sequence). This CDR3 reads CASSRGNSPLHF. In DNA form, the CDR3 reads TGTGCCAGTAGTCGAGGGAATTCACCCCTCCACTTT.

The V call is TRBV23-1, the J call TRBJ2-5, with D maybe TRBD2 (5 bases). TRBV23-1 is reported as an ORF; its role is uncertain. The CDR3 is 17 residues long. With 4 bases removed from V and 2 bases from J, the gap between germline ends came to 20 bases. The CDR3 nucleotides read TGCGCCAGCAGTCTGACCGGGCTCGGAGGAGCTCAAGAGACCCAGTACTTC. Amino acid sequence: CASSLTGLGGAQETQYF.

The chain combines TRBV6-1 with TRBJ2-1; 7 bases fit TRBD1. The V and J ends lost 2 bases and 2 bases, in that order; junction bases with no gene match: 6. This CDR3 is 16 amino acids long. Germline V gives CDR1 MNHNS, CDR2 SASEGT. CDR3 DNA: TGTGCCAGCAGTGAAAAAGTTGGGACAGCCTACAATGAGCAGTTCTTC. Amino acids: CASSEKVGTAYNEQFF.

This clone was seen more than once but under ten times. The rearrangement uses TRBV29-1 and TRBJ2-7; TRBD1 might be the D (5 bases). V was shortened by 4 bases and J by 4 bases, with 8 bases between the two germline ends. Germline values: CDR1 SQVTM, CDR2 ANQGSEA. The CDR3 has 11 amino acids. DNA for the CDR3: TGCAGCGTTGGGGGCAGATACGAGCAGTACTTC. Translating it yields CSVGGRYEQYF.

This chain links TRBV19 with TRBJ1-2; weak D call: TRBD1 (5 bases). CDR3 length equals 13 residues. Germline assignment: CDR1 LNHDA and CDR2 SQIVND (reference sequence). The V end lost 3 bases, the J end lost 7 bases, and 12 bases lay between the germline ends. CDR3 sequence reads: CASSINRLGGYTF. For the CDR3, the DNA is TGTGCCAGTAGTATTAACAGGTTAGGTGGCTACACCTTC.

The chain links TRBV4-1 to TRBJ2-7; the match to TRBD2 covers 13 bases. The CDR3 has 16 amino acids. Germline values: CDR1 MGHRA, CDR2 YSYEKL. With 1 base clipped from V and 4 bases from J, the junction kept 4 bases outside the gene matches. The CDR3 loop reads CASSQVTSGGLYEQYF. The CDR3 DNA sequence: TGCGCCAGCAGCCAAGTGACTAGCGGGGGGTTGTACGAGCAGTACTTC.

This chain joins TRBV6-5 and TRBJ1-1; D is unresolved. The CDR3 contains 11 residues. V was pared by 5 bases and J by 7 bases, with 8 bases between. Germline CDR1 is MNHEY and CDR2 is SVGAGI. CDR3 sequence (DNA): TGTGCCAGCAGTCGAGGGCATGAAGCTTTCTTT. Protein product: CASSRGHEAFF.

In nucleotides, the CDR3 is TGTGCCAGCAGCCTTAGCGGGGCAAAGAAAGAGACCCAGTACTTC. It is translated as CASSLSGAKKETQYF. The chain employs TRBV7-8 and TRBJ2-5; 8 bases match TRBD2. The V gene end was trimmed by 5 bases and the J gene end by 3 bases; junction bases not matched to a gene: 8. Germline V gene lookup returns CDR1 SGHVS and CDR2 FQNEAQ. This CDR3 spans 15 amino acids.

The chain recombines TRBV5-4 with TRBJ2-7; 8 bases match TRBD1. There are 14 residues in the CDR3. The germline V gene encodes CDR1 SGHNT and CDR2 YYREEE (reference sequence). V was pared by 4 bases and J by 6 bases, with 9 bases of the junction left unmatched. The CDR3 loop is CASSARTGLSEQYF. CDR3 sequence (DNA): TGTGCCAGCAGCGCCCGGACAGGGTTATCCGAGCAGTACTTC. The full variable domain, rest sourced from reference TRBV5-4 and TRBJ2-7, is ETGVTQSPTHLIKTRGQQVTLRCSSQSGHNTVSWYQQALGQGPQFIFQYYREEENGRGNFPPRFSGLQFPNYSSELNVNALELDDSALYLCASSARTGLSEQYFGPGTRLTVT.

The V and J genes are TRBV29-1 and TRBJ2-7, with TRBD2 matching over 9 bases. CDR1 and CDR2 (germline): SQVTM, ANQGSEA. The CDR3 is 13 residues long. V shed 6 bases, J shed 3 bases, and the junction held 6 bases outside the gene matches. CDR3 nucleotide sequence: TGCAGCGTAAGCGGGGGGCCAAACTACGAGCAGTACTTC. Translation: CSVSGGPNYEQYF.

The rearrangement joins TRBV2 to TRBJ2-7; TRBD1 aligns across 9 bases. The germline V gene encodes CDR1 SNHLY and CDR2 FYNNEI. This CDR3 is built from 14 residues. J was trimmed by 5 bases and V by 0 bases; bases with no gene match: 2. This CDR3 reads CASSEARQGDEQYF. In nucleotides, the CDR3 is TGTGCCAGCAGTGAAGCCCGACAGGGGGACGAGCAGTACTTC. The full variable domain, rest sourced from reference TRBV2 and TRBJ2-7, is EPEVTQTPSHQVTQMGQEVILRCVPISNHLYFYWYRQILGQKVEFLVSFYNNEISEKSEIFDDQFSVERPDGSNFTLKIRSTKLEDSAMYFCASSEARQGDEQYFGPGTRLTVT.

This clone has only one observation. The gene calls are TRBV7-2 and TRBJ2-7; 14 nucleotides match TRBD2. V shed 3 bases and J 6 bases; nucleotides not matched to a gene: 7. Germline CDR1 is SGHTA and CDR2 is FQGNSA. The CDR3 has 16 amino acids. The CDR3 coding sequence is TGTGCCAGCAGCTTTGAGGGGACTAGCGGGGGTCGCGAGCAGTACTTC. This sequence encodes CASSFEGTSGGREQYF.

The chain carries TRBV10-3 and TRBJ1-1; no clear D gene. Germline lookup yields CDR1 ENHRY and CDR2 SYGVKD. V lost 6 bases and J 2 bases, leaving 4 bases between the germline ends. The length of the CDR3 is 11 residues. This CDR3 is CAISSNTEAFF. The CDR3, as DNA: TGTGCCATCAGCAGTAACACTGAAGCTTTCTTT.

The CDR3 loop reads CATGTGEAGELFF. The CDR3 nucleotides are TGTGCCACAGGGACAGGGGAAGCCGGGGAGCTGTTTTTT. The chain employs TRBV27 and TRBJ2-2; 10 bases align to TRBD1. There are 13 residues in the CDR3. V was clipped by 10 bases and J by 6 bases; unmatched bases: 5. The germline V gene encodes CDR1 MNHEY and CDR2 SMNVEV (reference sequence).

This rearrangement joins TRBV27 to TRBJ2-7; 10 nucleotides align to TRBD1. Germline V CDR1 and CDR2: MNHEY, SMNVEV (reference sequence). V dropped 4 bases and J dropped 1; count of bases not matched to a gene: 4. CDR3 length equals 15 residues. The CDR3: CASSWGQGPSYEQYF. The DNA of the CDR3 is TGTGCCAGCAGTTGGGGACAGGGGCCGTCCTACGAGCAGTACTTC.

This rearrangement joins TRBV7-9 to TRBJ2-1; the D is unclear. Germline V CDR1 and CDR2: SEHNR, FQNEAQ (reference sequence). Trimming stripped 7 bases from V and 3 bases from J, with 13 bases between. The CDR3 covers 14 residues. The CDR3 DNA is TGTGCCAGCAAAGACACTCTCCTCTACAATGAGCAGTTCTTC. Translating gives CASKDTLLYNEQFF.